This T cell receptor beta chain was documented in a study of PD-1 blockade in classical Hodgkin lymphoma. Study-level background: Patients got intravenous nivolumab 3 mg/kg every 2 weeks. Findings and caveats of the study: Complete responders had baseline diversity similar to newly diagnosed patients.

TCRdb's copy holds only in-frame clones and misses some; the assay was immunoSEQ multiplex PCR. The sample shows 100,000 or so clones, approximately 89% of them seen only once. Points on this clone: What it binds is unknown.

The time point is: cycle 4 day 1 (C4D1), after less than seven weeks of nivolumab. Each patient relapsed following autologous stem cell transplantation, and prior brentuximab vedotin exposure differed. Germline V gene lookup returns CDR1 SGHNT and CDR2 YYREEE (reference sequence). V dropped 5 bases and J dropped 9 bases, with 15 bases sitting between them. The CDR3 is 13 amino acids. The specimen comprised peripheral blood mononuclear cells (PBMCs), sampled before the fourth cycle of nivolumab. This clonotype was obtained from a human donor with classical Hodgkin lymphoma. The chain joins TRBV5-4 to TRBJ2-1; weak D call: TRBD2 (6 bases). Here the CDR3 reads CASRGELGGEQFF. As DNA, the CDR3 is TGTGCCAGCAGGGGCGAGCTCGGGGGTGAGCAGTTCTTC.